This T cell receptor beta chain originates from a study of T cell clonotyping in hematopoietic cell transplantation. Measured with immunoSEQ multiplex PCR; TCRdb has only the in-frame clones, and not every one. The sample records about 69,000 clones, about 94% being singletons. Study-wide points: Graft donor and pretransplant recipient Inverse Simpson Index values predicted broader posttransplant TCR diversity. After transplant, recipient diversity fell while pathologically expanded clonotypes grew through day 180. At the given depth, recipient repertoires were over 95% de novo clonotypes.

In the case of this clone: Its antigen is as yet unknown.

The V gene lost 5 bases and the J gene lost 4 bases, with 17 bases spanning the gap. The CDR3 covers 15 residues. Germline V gene sequence: CDR1 SGHTA, CDR2 FQGNSA. V gene TRBV7-2 combines with J gene TRBJ1-2; the D is unclear. The sequenced sample consisted of peripheral blood mononuclear cells. The receptor comes from a man in his fifties in good health. Some clones in this sample may be carry-over from other donors' samples. The CDR3 is CASSPSSVASYGYTF. The CDR3 DNA reads TGTGCCAGCAGCCCCTCGTCAGTCGCTTCCTATGGCTACACCTTC.